These 31 T cell receptor beta chains came from one sample sequenced in a study of CD8 T cells in ankylosing spondylitis. The antigens for these receptors are not known. Study findings and constraints: Typical of ankylosing spondylitis blood, it appeared, was a TCR beta motif of eight highly homologous variants.

TCRdb reprocessed the 5' RACE reads with MiXCR, giving one entry per CDR3 protein. The table shows approximately 550,000 distinct CDR3 sequences, with over 9.5% occurring only once. The material sequenced was blood, either unsorted or a sorted T cell fraction (not recorded which). These receptors all stem from a male donor with ankylosing spondylitis.

This chain connects TRBV21-1 to TRBJ1-1; TRBD1 is the table's D call, not checked against the DNA. TRBV21-1 is annotated as a pseudogene. The CDR3 is 16 residues long. The CDR3 sequence: CASSKVRGERGTEAFF. CDR3 bases: TGTGCCAGCAGCAAAGTACGGGGGGAGAGGGGCACTGAAGCTTTCTTT.

The gene calls are TRBV7-9 and TRBJ2-1, with 8 positions matching TRBD1. CDR1 SEHNR and CDR2 FQNEAQ come from the germline V gene (reference sequence). Trimming removed 5 bases from V and 4 bases from J; junction bases left unmatched: 7. This CDR3 is built from 15 residues. CDR3 loop: CASSPHRGSYNEQFF. The CDR3 DNA follows: TGTGCCAGCAGCCCTCACAGGGGGTCGTACAATGAGCAGTTCTTC.

At least ten counts were recorded for this clonotype. The rearrangement links TRBV5-1 to TRBJ2-2; 10 bases align to TRBD2. With V trimmed by 3 bases and J by 2 bases, 4 bases remained unmatched. Per germline, CDR1 SGHRS and CDR2 YFSETQ. The CDR3 extends over 16 amino acids. The CDR3, as DNA: TGCGCCAGCAGCTCCAGGACTAGCGGAAACACCGGGGAGCTGTTTTTT. As protein: CASSSRTSGNTGELFF.

V and J are TRBV5-1 and TRBJ1-1; TRBD1 agrees at 9 bases. The V and J ends lost 7 bases and 3 bases, in that order; junction bases with no gene match: 4. Germline assignment: CDR1 SGHRS and CDR2 YFSETQ. There are 13 residues in the CDR3. CDR3 sequence (DNA): TGCGCCAGCGGCGGACAGGGGTACACTGAAGCTTTCTTT. This gives the protein CASGGQGYTEAFF.

This clonotype was seen more than once but under ten times. J is TRBJ1-1 and V is TRBV2; TRBD1 matches 7 bases. The CDR3 has 14 amino acids. V was clipped by 5 bases and J by 11 bases; unmatched bases: 14. Per germline, CDR1 SNHLY and CDR2 FYNNEI. The chain's CDR3 is CASSSVPGTVDAFF. In DNA form, the CDR3 reads TGTGCCAGCAGTTCCGTTCCCGGGACAGTCGACGCTTTCTTT.

This sequence joins TRBV19 and TRBJ2-1, with D tentatively TRBD1 (6 bases). CDR1 and CDR2 from the germline V gene are LNHDA and SQIVND (reference sequence). V was cut by 5 bases and J by 6 bases, with 11 bases left in between. The CDR3 totals 13 residues. As DNA, the CDR3 is TGTGCCAGTAGTCCGGGACACCTCAATGAGCAGTTCTTC. It is translated as CASSPGHLNEQFF.

V usage is TRBV19 and J usage is TRBJ2-5; tentatively, D is TRBD2 (6 bases). Germline V lookup: CDR1 LNHDA, CDR2 SQIVND (reference sequence). Trimming pared 6 bases from V and 2 bases from J, leaving 16 bases between. The CDR3 length is 15 residues. DNA for the CDR3: TGTGCCAGTAGATCAGGCTGGGACTTGCAAGAGACCCAGTACTTC. It specifies CASRSGWDLQETQYF.

The rearrangement joins TRBV3-1 to TRBJ1-6; no clear D. Germline V gives CDR1 LGHDT, CDR2 YNNKEL (reference sequence). CDR3 length: 13 residues. V shed 0 bases and J shed 12 bases, with 9 bases lying between them. The CDR3 loop is CASSQDLDKPLHF. Here the CDR3 DNA reads TGTGCCAGCAGCCAAGATCTCGACAAACCCCTCCACTTT.

The gene calls are TRBV14 and TRBJ2-1; D might be TRBD1 or TRBD2, each matching 5 bases. Deletions cut 4 bases from V and 4 bases from J, with 26 bases between. The CDR3 length is 19 residues. From germline, CDR1 is SGHDN and CDR2 FVKESK. The CDR3 loop is CASSPLGTSSQYKYNEQFF. The CDR3 DNA reads as TGTGCCAGCAGCCCCCTGGGGACCTCTAGCCAGTACAAGTACAATGAGCAGTTCTTC.

This clonotype was seen repeatedly, ten times or more. The chain uses TRBV10-2 and TRBJ2-1; 9 bases match TRBD2. CDR1 and CDR2 (germline): WSHSY, SAAADI. The CDR3 contains 15 residues. V was clipped by 0 bases and J by 8 bases; unmatched bases: 5. This CDR3 reads CASSESSGRIHEQFF. CDR3 DNA sequence: TGCGCCAGCAGTGAGTCAAGCGGGAGGATCCATGAGCAGTTCTTC.

This chain joins TRBV5-1 and TRBJ2-3; 11 bases line up with TRBD2. Germline V gives CDR1 SGHRS, CDR2 YFSETQ. The CDR3 has 14 residues. Trimming at V came to 5 bases and at J to 2 bases, leaving 1 base not matched to a gene. As DNA, the CDR3 is TGCGCCAGCAGGACTAGCGGGACCACAGATACGCAGTATTTT. Residues: CASRTSGTTDTQYF.

This clonotype turned up a few times. The rearrangement uses TRBV20-1 and TRBJ2-5, with 9 positions matching TRBD2. Germline CDR1 is DFQATT and CDR2 is SNEGSKA (reference sequence). J gave up 5 bases and V 5 bases, and 12 bases lay outside the gene matches. This CDR3 contains 15 residues. The CDR3 DNA reads TGCAGTGCTCTTTCTATGCGGGAGGGCCGGGAGACCCAGTACTTC. It translates to CSALSMREGRETQYF.

A few counts support this clonotype. This rearrangement joins TRBV7-7 to TRBJ2-3; the D gene is possibly TRBD1 (6 bases). The CDR3 is 16 residues long. Germline V lookup: CDR1 SSHAT, CDR2 FNYEAQ (reference sequence). V lost 5 bases and J 4 bases, leaving 19 bases between the germline ends. The CDR3 coding sequence is TGTGCCAGCAGCCCATCTATGATAGGGGGTGCAGATACGCAGTATTTT. It specifies CASSPSMIGGADTQYF.

Worth noting for this clonotype: Since the CDR3 does not end with the conserved phenylalanine or tryptophan, this likely comes from a read error. The chain couples TRBV29-1 to TRBJ2-1; D gene ambiguous. V was clipped by 3 bases and J by 5 bases, with 5 bases between them. The CDR3 loop spans 11 amino acids. Germline loops: CDR1 SQVTM, CDR2 ANQGSEA. CDR3 nucleotides: TGCAGCGTTGACCGGGACAATGAGCAGTTCTAC. Translating gives CSVDRDNEQFY.

The chain has TRBV20-1 and TRBJ1-2; D is possibly TRBD1 (6 bases). Looked up from germline, CDR1 is DFQATT and CDR2 is SNEGSKA (reference sequence). This CDR3 region has 15 residues. The V end lost 0 bases, the J end lost 8 bases, and 19 bases lay between the germline ends. CDR3 DNA sequence: TGCAGTGCTAGAGATCTCACAGGGCCGAGTGGAGGCTACACCTTC. It encodes CSARDLTGPSGGYTF.

V usage is TRBV30 and J usage is TRBJ2-1, with D perhaps matching TRBD1 (6 bases). From germline, CDR1 is GTSNPN and CDR2 SVGIG (reference sequence). This CDR3 region has 16 residues. The V gene lost 3 bases and the J gene lost 4 bases, with 19 bases spanning the gap. In DNA, the CDR3 is TGTGCCTGGAGCCAATACACAGGGAAGGGGTACAATGAGCAGTTCTTC. This sequence encodes CAWSQYTGKGYNEQFF. Full variable domain (rest looked up from reference TRBV30 and TRBJ2-1): SQTIHQWPATLVQPVGSPLSLECTVEGTSNPNLYWYRQAAGRGLQLLFYSVGIGQISSEVPQNLSASRPQDRQFILSSKKLLLSDSGFYLCAWSQYTGKGYNEQFFGPGTRLTVL.

V is TRBV27 and J is TRBJ2-7; possible D gene TRBD2, 5 bases. V lost 4 bases, J lost 2 bases, and 12 bases lay in between. The CDR3 has 14 residues. CDR1 is MNHEY, CDR2 SMNVEV, per germline (reference sequence). Here the CDR3 DNA reads TGTGCCAGCAGTTCGACGGGAACCGCCTACGAGCAGTACTTC. Translation: CASSSTGTAYEQYF.

This clonotype occurred a few times. This chain links TRBV15 with TRBJ2-7; D uncertain. V was trimmed by 2 bases and J by 3 bases, leaving 5 bases between them. The length of the CDR3 is 12 residues. CDR1 is LNHNV and CDR2 is YYDKDF in the germline V gene (reference sequence). DNA for the CDR3: TGTGCCACCAGCAGACCAGACTACGAGCAGTACTTC. This encodes CATSRPDYEQYF.

This clonotype was counted at least ten times. The genes are TRBV7-2 and TRBJ2-2; unclear D gene. This CDR3 is built from 14 residues. The V end was cut by 5 bases, the J end by 0 bases, with 7 bases between. Germline V CDR1 and CDR2: SGHTA, FQGNSA. The CDR3 nucleotides read TGTGCCAGCAGCCCCGCGGCGAACACCGGGGAGCTGTTTTTT. Its translation is CASSPAANTGELFF.

The chain couples TRBV11-2 to TRBJ2-1; D not resolved. The CDR3 is 13 amino acids. Per germline, CDR1 SGHAT and CDR2 FQNNGV. V dropped 1 base and J dropped 8 bases, with 9 bases sitting between them. The CDR3 nucleotides read TGTGCCAGCAGCTTAGTTAGTTTCTATGAGCAGTTCTTC. It specifies CASSLVSFYEQFF.

This clonotype has a handful of counts. The chain combines TRBV7-6 with TRBJ2-3; possibly TRBD2 for D (6 bases). The CDR3 runs 16 residues. V lost 2 bases, J lost 1 base, and 13 bases lay in between. Germline lookup yields CDR1 SGHVS and CDR2 FNYEAQ. The CDR3 loop is CASSLLRDFGTDTQYF. The CDR3 DNA sequence: TGTGCCAGCAGCTTACTCCGGGACTTCGGCACAGATACGCAGTATTTT.

This clonotype was counted ten times or more. Relative to the germline gene, one junction end is altered; a read error may explain this. The rearrangement uses TRBV7-2 and TRBJ2-1; D is unclear. There are 8 residues in the CDR3. The V gene's germline CDR1 is SGHTA and CDR2 FQGNSA. The chain's CDR3 is CASSLVVF. In nucleotides, the CDR3 is TGTGCCAGCAGCTTAGTAGTCTTC.

The chain recombines TRBV6-2 or TRBV6-3 with TRBJ2-1, with TRBD2 identical over 13 bases. Trimming at V came to 5 bases and at J to 2 bases, leaving 12 bases not matched to a gene. CDR1 is MNHEY, CDR2 SVGEGT, per germline. The CDR3 sequence is 19 residues long. CDR3 in DNA: TGTGCCAGCAGTACGCAGGGACAGGGGACTAGCGGGACCTACAATGAGCAGTTCTTC. Encoded protein: CASSTQGQGTSGTYNEQFF.

This chain links TRBV12-3 or TRBV12-4 with TRBJ2-7, with 8 bases fitting TRBD2. J gave up 1 base and V 2 bases, and 4 bases lay outside the gene matches. CDR3 length equals 15 residues. CDR3 nucleotides: TGTGCCAGCAGTTTAAGGAGCGGGAGTTCCTACGAGCAGTACTTC. Its translation is CASSLRSGSSYEQYF.

The rearrangement links TRBV7-2 to TRBJ1-5, with TRBD1 identical over 7 bases. The CDR3 consists of 14 residues. V was clipped by 5 bases and J by 6 bases; unmatched bases: 7. Per the germline V gene, CDR1 is SGHTA and CDR2 is FQGNSA. The CDR3 is CASSPRQGFQPQHF. CDR3 sequence (DNA): TGTGCCAGCAGCCCCCGACAGGGTTTTCAGCCCCAGCATTTT.

The chain is built from TRBV7-7 and TRBJ2-3; D is ambiguous. V was trimmed by 5 bases and J by 8 bases, leaving 14 bases between them. Germline V lookup: CDR1 SSHAT, CDR2 FNYEAQ (reference sequence). The CDR3 loop spans 13 amino acids. In DNA, the CDR3 is TGTGCCAGCAGCCCTAGAGAAGCTGGTACGCAGTATTTT. Translation: CASSPREAGTQYF. The full variable domain, its missing parts supplied by reference TRBV7-7 and TRBJ2-3, is GAGVSQSPRYKVTKRGQDVTLRCDPISSHATLYWYQQALGQGPEFLTYFNYEAQPDKSGLPSDRFSAERPEGSISTLTIQRTEQRDSAMYRCASSPREAGTQYFGPGTRLTVL.

This clonotype has a count of ten or more. This chain uses TRBV10-3 with TRBJ2-7, with 15 bases aligning to TRBD2. Trimming took 7 bases from V and 7 from J; bases not matched to a gene: 5. Germline V gives CDR1 ENHRY, CDR2 SYGVKD. The CDR3 spans 14 residues. This CDR3 reads CAIKAGLAGGEQYF. The DNA of the CDR3 is TGTGCCATCAAGGCGGGACTAGCGGGAGGAGAGCAGTACTTC.

This clonotype was seen at least ten times. For the CDR3, the DNA is TGCAGTGCTAAAAGACAGGGCTACAACGAGCAGTACTTC. Its translation is CSAKRQGYNEQYF. This sequence joins TRBV20-1 and TRBJ2-7; 7 bases are a match to TRBD1. J gave up 5 bases and V 4 bases, and 8 bases lay outside the gene matches. The CDR3 runs 13 residues. Germline CDR1 DFQATT, CDR2 SNEGSKA (reference sequence).

This clonotype occurred a few times. The chain joins TRBV14 to TRBJ2-5; 11 bases match TRBD2. The length of the CDR3 is 13 residues. The germline gives CDR1 SGHDN, CDR2 FVKESK. With 7 bases clipped from V and 6 bases from J, the junction kept 4 bases outside the gene matches. CDR3 loop: CASTLAGGKTQYF. The CDR3, as DNA: TGTGCCAGCACCCTAGCGGGAGGAAAGACCCAGTACTTC.

The rearrangement uses TRBV29-1 and TRBJ1-5; D is perhaps TRBD1 (6 bases). The germline V gene has CDR1 SQVTM and CDR2 ANQGSEA. The CDR3 loop spans 12 amino acids. V was cut by 6 bases and J by 6 bases, with 12 bases left in between. The CDR3 nucleotides are TGCAGCGTCCAACAGGGAGGTCAGCCCCAGCATTTT. Translated: CSVQQGGQPQHF.

The V gene is TRBV20-1, the J gene TRBJ2-1; no firm D call. CDR1 and CDR2 from the germline V gene are DFQATT and SNEGSKA (reference sequence). V was trimmed by 0 bases and J by 6 bases, leaving 21 bases between them. This CDR3 is 17 amino acids long. CDR3 nucleotide sequence: TGCAGTGCTAGAGATACACTATCACTTCTCCCACTCAATGAGCAGTTCTTC. Translating it yields CSARDTLSLLPLNEQFF.